This TCR beta chain was obtained from a study of CD8 T cells in Susac syndrome. Study context: The Susac syndrome patients that were sequenced included five or six with active disease and under 10 in remission.

Random hexamers were used to reverse transcribe roughly 0.45 to 1 ug of RNA. TCRdb reanalysed the immunoSEQ multiplex PCR reads using MiXCR and keeps one entry per CDR3 protein. The sample yields about 140,000 distinct CDR3 sequences, more than 85% seen once. Notes on this clonotype: Its antigen is still unknown.

Study-wide points: Expansion of clones was not seen in the CD4+ T cell repertoires of Susac syndrome.

This CDR3 is 12 amino acids long. Trimming cost V 2 bases and J 3 bases, with 7 bases left between them. Germline CDR1 is SQVTM and CDR2 is ANQGSEA. Sequencing input: CD4+ T cells from PBMCs. This chain connects TRBV29-1 to TRBJ1-2; D gene uncertain. This TCR came from a human donor with Susac syndrome. CDR3 protein: CSVEFQDYGYTF. Written as DNA, the CDR3 is TGCAGCGTTGAATTCCAGGACTATGGCTACACCTTC.